Below, 5 T cell receptor beta chains from the same sample are listed, as sequenced in a study of OX40 agonist ivuxolimab in advanced cancers. The method was immunoSEQ multiplex PCR; TCRdb's version includes in-frame clones alone and lacks a portion of them. The table has 100,000 to 150,000 clones, about 92% seen once. Here the sequenced sample was CD4+ or CD8+ T cells sorted from blood, taken in a trial of the OX40 agonist ivuxolimab. These receptor sequences come from an adult with an advanced solid tumor such as melanoma, head and neck, liver or kidney cancer.

The V call is TRBV19, the J call TRBJ2-3, with no clear D. The V gene's germline CDR1 is LNHDA and CDR2 SQIVND (reference sequence). This CDR3 contains 16 residues. Trimming took off 6 bases at V and 0 bases at J, with 16 bases between the two ends. CDR3 in amino acids: CASSPRRTRSTDTQYF. The CDR3 DNA follows: TGTGCCAGTAGCCCCCGGAGAACGAGAAGCACAGATACGCAGTATTTT.

The chain recombines TRBV15 with TRBJ2-2, with TRBD1 matching 8 bases. Germline V gene data show CDR1 as LNHNV and CDR2 as YYDKDF (reference sequence). J was trimmed by 1 base and V by 4 bases; bases with no gene match: 5. CDR3 size: 16 residues. The CDR3 sequence is CATSTAGGWNTGELFF. The CDR3 DNA reads TGTGCCACCAGCACCGCAGGGGGCTGGAACACCGGGGAGCTGTTTTTT.

In this sample, this clone turned up a few times. In DNA, the CDR3 is TGTGCCAGCAGCTTAGAGGCGGGGGCAGGGTTGTACTTC. Translating gives CASSLEAGAGLYF. The V and J genes are TRBV11-2 and TRBJ2-7; D is perhaps TRBD2 (7 bases). The CDR3 spans 13 residues. CDR1 is SGHAT, CDR2 FQNNGV, per germline. V lost 0 bases to trimming and J lost 12 bases, with 15 bases between them. Looking up the rest from reference TRBV11-2 and TRBJ2-7 gives the full variable domain: EAGVAQSPRYKIIEKRQSVAFWCNPISGHATLYWYQQILGQGPKLLIQFQNNGVVDDSQLPKDRFSAERLKGVDSTLKIQPAKLEDSAVYLCASSLEAGAGLYFGPGTRLTVT.

The rearrangement uses TRBV5-4 and TRBJ2-7, with 9 positions matching TRBD1. The CDR3 runs to 19 residues. J gave up 2 bases and V 2 bases, and 17 bases lay outside the gene matches. Germline V lookup: CDR1 SGHNT, CDR2 YYREEE (reference sequence). The CDR3 protein is CASSLPGQGFGASPYEQYF. CDR3 bases: TGTGCCAGCAGCTTACCGGGACAGGGTTTTGGGGCCTCCCCCTACGAGCAGTACTTC. The whole variable domain, filled in from reference TRBV5-4 and TRBJ2-7, reads ETGVTQSPTHLIKTRGQQVTLRCSSQSGHNTVSWYQQALGQGPQFIFQYYREEENGRGNFPPRFSGLQFPNYSSELNVNALELDDSALYLCASSLPGQGFGASPYEQYFGPGTRLTVT.

This clone was observed once. The chain recombines TRBV28 with TRBJ1-3, with D possibly being TRBD1 (5 bases). CDR3 length: 15 residues. Germline loops: CDR1 MDHEN, CDR2 SYDVKM. The V end was cut by 6 bases, the J end by 0 bases, with 12 bases between. The CDR3 spells CASSRGPNSGNTIYF. The CDR3 DNA reads TGTGCCAGCAGCCGGGGACCCAACTCTGGAAACACCATATATTTT. Full variable domain (rest looked up from reference TRBV28 and TRBJ1-3): DVKVTQSSRYLVKRTGEKVFLECVQDMDHENMFWYRQDPGLGLRLIYFSYDVKMKEKGDIPEGYSVSREKKERFSLILESASTNQTSMYLCASSRGPNSGNTIYFGEGSWLTVV.